Here is one TCR beta chain with its context. The antigen is not known. This entry comes from a study of cytomegalovirus exposure and HLA in healthy donors. Study-wide background: When about 400 donors were genotyped, roughly 82% of them were found to fall in the Caucasian-associated ancestry cluster.

Germline V gives CDR1 SGHVS, CDR2 FQNEAQ. V dropped 6 bases and J dropped 0 bases, with 14 bases sitting between them. This CDR3 region has 15 residues. The primer mix had 60 Vbeta and 13 Jbeta primers. Here immunoSEQ multiplex PCR was the method, and the copy in TCRdb shows in-frame clones only, minus some. The sample lists 150,000 to 180,000 clones; approximately 74% were seen once. Study results and limitations: The study put 150 to 200 TCR beta chains on its list as cytomegalovirus-associated. A few chains tied to CMV proved CMV antigen-specific in vitro.

V is TRBV7-8 and J is TRBJ1-1; D is possibly TRBD1 (6 bases). The clonotype originates from a man aged 25 to 45 in good health and CMV-seronegative. The sequenced sample consisted of PBMCs. CDR3 DNA: TGTGCCAGCAGGTTGGGCGGACAGATGAACACTGAAGCTTTCTTT. Its protein is CASRLGGQMNTEAFF.